The 20 T cell receptor beta chains presented below share a single source sample, sequenced in a study of T cell responses to AZD1222 COVID-19 vaccine. Profiled with immunoSEQ multiplex PCR; TCRdb holds only in-frame clones, not every one. The table records tens of thousands of clones, approximately 90% of them present only once. Sequences were derived from peripheral blood, sampled 28 days after the second AZD1222 dose. The receptor set was obtained from an adult who received the AZD1222 COVID-19 vaccine.

The CDR3 nucleotides read TGTGCCAGCAGTCCCTTGGGAGGATATAATTCACCCCTCCACTTT. Its protein product is CASSPLGGYNSPLHF. This chain links TRBV6-5 with TRBJ1-6; D is ambiguous. Germline V gene sequence: CDR1 MNHEY, CDR2 SVGAGI. Trimming pared 5 bases from V and 4 bases from J, leaving 12 bases between. This CDR3 is 15 amino acids long.

The genes are TRBV27 and TRBJ1-2, with D unclear. Germline CDR1 and CDR2: MNHEY and SMNVEV (reference sequence). CDR3 size: 15 residues. Trimming cost V 10 bases and J 2 bases, with 20 bases left between them. The CDR3 region is CATAPVGRTNYGYTF. CDR3 DNA: TGTGCCACCGCACCGGTGGGCAGGACCAACTATGGCTACACCTTC.

This clone was counted once. The gene calls are TRBV7-3 and TRBJ2-1, with 13 bases identical to TRBD2. Germline CDR1 SGHTA, CDR2 FQGTGA. V gave up 4 bases and J gave up 9 bases; unmatched junction bases: 6. This CDR3 has 15 residues. The CDR3 loop is CASSWTSGSEFEQFF. The CDR3 DNA reads TGTGCCAGCAGCTGGACTAGCGGGAGTGAATTTGAGCAGTTCTTC.

This clone was found a few times. The chain carries TRBV6-6 and TRBJ1-4; D not certain. From germline, CDR1 is MNHNY and CDR2 SVGAGI (reference sequence). V was shortened by 7 bases and J by 3 bases, with 18 bases between the two germline ends. This CDR3 spans 16 amino acids. The CDR3 loop is CASTINLGVSNEKLFF. CDR3 in DNA: TGTGCCAGCACCATTAACCTCGGGGTCTCTAATGAAAAACTGTTTTTT.

This sequence joins TRBV11-2 and TRBJ2-5, with TRBD2 matching over 9 bases. CDR1 and CDR2 (germline): SGHAT, FQNNGV. V lost 4 bases and J lost 0; bases outside the gene matches: 9. The CDR3 runs to 17 residues. The CDR3: CASSSSGKQQYQETQYF. DNA for the CDR3: TGTGCCAGCAGCTCTAGCGGGAAACAACAGTACCAAGAGACCCAGTACTTC. Complete variable domain (other parts from reference TRBV11-2 and TRBJ2-5): EAGVAQSPRYKIIEKRQSVAFWCNPISGHATLYWYQQILGQGPKLLIQFQNNGVVDDSQLPKDRFSAERLKGVDSTLKIQPAKLEDSAVYLCASSSSGKQQYQETQYFGPGTRLLVL.

In its sample, this clone was seen once. V and J are TRBV5-4 and TRBJ2-7, with 9 bases identical to TRBD1. The CDR3 is 14 amino acids. Germline CDR1 is SGHNT and CDR2 is YYREEE (reference sequence). The V and J ends lost 3 bases and 2 bases, in that order; junction bases with no gene match: 3. In DNA form, the CDR3 reads TGTGCCAGCAGCTCCCGGGACAGGGCCTACGAGCAGTACTTC. Amino acid sequence: CASSSRDRAYEQYF. Full variable domain (rest looked up from reference TRBV5-4 and TRBJ2-7): ETGVTQSPTHLIKTRGQQVTLRCSSQSGHNTVSWYQQALGQGPQFIFQYYREEENGRGNFPPRFSGLQFPNYSSELNVNALELDDSALYLCASSSRDRAYEQYFGPGTRLTVT.

This clone occurred a few times. The rearrangement joins TRBV9 to TRBJ1-2; 8 nucleotides match TRBD1. The CDR3 has 14 residues. Trimming took 4 bases from V and 2 from J; bases not matched to a gene: 4. Germline V CDR1 and CDR2: SGDLS, YYNGEE. DNA for the CDR3: TGTGCCAGCAGCAAAGGACAGGGCAACTATGGCTACACCTTC. Residues: CASSKGQGNYGYTF.

The V and J genes are TRBV9 and TRBJ1-1; tentative D call: TRBD1 (5 bases). CDR3 length: 16 residues. The germline gives CDR1 SGDLS, CDR2 YYNGEE. V lost 4 bases and J 4 bases, leaving 20 bases between the germline ends. The CDR3 DNA reads as TGTGCCAGCAGCCAACGGCCGGGACCCGATGTCACTGAAGCTTTCTTT. Protein: CASSQRPGPDVTEAFF.

The chain recombines TRBV15 with TRBJ1-1; D uncertain. V lost 4 bases, J lost 2 bases, and 8 bases lay in between. Per germline, CDR1 LNHNV and CDR2 YYDKDF (reference sequence). The CDR3 is 13 residues long. The CDR3 loop is CATSMQRNTEAFF. In nucleotides, the CDR3 is TGTGCCACCAGCATGCAGAGAAACACTGAAGCTTTCTTT. Supplemented by reference TRBV15 and TRBJ1-1, the full variable domain reads DAMVIQNPRYQVTQFGKPVTLSCSQTLNHNVMYWYQQKSSQAPKLLFHYYDKDFNNEADTPDNFQSRRPNTSFCFLDIRSPGLGDTAMYLCATSMQRNTEAFFGQGTRLTVV.

The gene calls are TRBV25-1 and TRBJ2-1; possibly TRBD2 for D (6 bases). Germline V gene lookup returns CDR1 MGHDK and CDR2 SYGVNS. This CDR3 spans 13 amino acids. V lost 2 bases to trimming and J lost 7 bases, with 9 bases between them. CDR3 sequence (DNA): TGTGCCAGCAGTGAAGCGGGAAGGAATGAGCAGTTCTTC. Translation: CASSEAGRNEQFF.

For the CDR3, the DNA is TGTGCCAGCAGTGAAGTAAATCGGGTCTACAATGAGCAGTTCTTC. It is translated as CASSEVNRVYNEQFF. The chain joins TRBV2 to TRBJ2-1; D gene unclear. CDR1 is SNHLY, CDR2 FYNNEI, per germline. CDR3 length: 15 residues. Trimming cost V 1 base and J 3 bases, with 10 bases left between them.

This clone appeared a few times. The rearrangement uses TRBV2 and TRBJ1-3; 7 bases are a match to TRBD1. The CDR3 is 14 residues long. V trimming: 6 bases; J trimming: 2 bases; junction bases outside the gene matches: 4. CDR1 is SNHLY and CDR2 is FYNNEI in the germline V gene. The CDR3 DNA sequence: TGTGCCAGCAGGCCACAGGGGCCTGGAAACACCATATATTTT. This sequence encodes CASRPQGPGNTIYF.

V gene TRBV7-6 combines with J gene TRBJ2-6; D gene ambiguous. The CDR3 covers 14 residues. Between the trimmed V and J ends, which lost 5 bases and 0 bases, there was a span of 5 bases. CDR1 SGHVS and CDR2 FNYEAQ come from the germline V gene. The CDR3 DNA reads as TGTGCCAGCAGCGCGGACTCTGGGGCCAACGTCCTGACTTTC. Translated: CASSADSGANVLTF.

The chain couples TRBV6-5 to TRBJ2-5; unclear D gene. Germline CDR1 is MNHEY and CDR2 is SVGAGI. With 8 bases removed from V and 0 bases from J, the gap between germline ends came to 4 bases. The CDR3 sequence is 11 residues long. The CDR3 DNA follows: TGTGCCAGCCAATACCAAGAGACCCAGTACTTC. Amino acids: CASQYQETQYF.

The chain joins TRBV3-1 (or the pseudogene TRBV3-2) to TRBJ2-3, with TRBD2 identical over 9 bases. The V gene's germline CDR1 is LGHDT and CDR2 YNNKEL (reference sequence). V lost 2 bases, J lost 8 bases, and 14 bases stayed unmatched. The length of the CDR3 is 17 residues. DNA for the CDR3: TGTGCCAGCAGCCAATTCCCCCCAGCGGGAGGCCAGGGTACGCAGTATTTT. The encoded protein is CASSQFPPAGGQGTQYF.

V gene TRBV27 combines with J gene TRBJ2-6; 9 bases are shared with TRBD1. With V trimmed by 6 bases and J by 2 bases, 14 bases remained unmatched. CDR1 MNHEY and CDR2 SMNVEV come from the germline V gene (reference sequence). The length of the CDR3 is 19 residues. CDR3 loop: CASSSFLRDRATGANVLTF. Written as DNA, the CDR3 is TGTGCCAGCAGCTCCTTTCTCCGGGACAGGGCAACTGGGGCCAACGTCCTGACTTTC.

V is TRBV18 and J is TRBJ1-2, with D perhaps TRBD1 (5 bases). Trimming removed 3 bases at V and 4 bases at J, with 18 bases between. CDR1 and CDR2 from the germline V gene are KGHSH and LQKENI. The CDR3 sequence is 16 residues long. CDR3: CASSPLVQPGPYGYTF. The CDR3 nucleotides read TGTGCCAGCTCACCTTTAGTTCAACCAGGGCCCTATGGCTACACCTTC.

The chain carries TRBV3-1 (or the pseudogene TRBV3-2) and TRBJ1-1, with 7 bases aligning to TRBD1. CDR3 length: 15 residues. V shed 0 bases and J 10 bases; nucleotides not matched to a gene: 11. From germline, CDR1 is LGHDT and CDR2 YNNKEL (reference sequence). The CDR3 bases are TGTGCCAGCAGCCAAGATACGACAGGGCAGGGAGCAGCTTTCTTT. Translation gives CASSQDTTGQGAAFF.

This clone was recorded once. The chain combines TRBV3-1 (or the pseudogene TRBV3-2) with TRBJ2-5, with TRBD2 matching over 10 bases. In germline, CDR1 is LGHDT, CDR2 YNNKEL (reference sequence). The CDR3 runs 16 residues. With V trimmed by 7 bases and J by 7 bases, 15 bases remained unmatched. In DNA form, the CDR3 reads TGTGCCAGCACCTTTGCGCGGCTAGCGGGAGCCCCGACCCAGTACTTC. Its translation is CASTFARLAGAPTQYF.

The chain is built from TRBV6-2 or TRBV6-3 and TRBJ2-1; D is perhaps TRBD1 (5 bases). Per the germline V gene, CDR1 is MNHEY and CDR2 is SVGEGT. CDR3 size: 12 residues. V gave up 4 bases and J gave up 9 bases, with 10 bases separating them. The CDR3 sequence is CASSFRGGEQFF. CDR3 bases: TGTGCCAGCAGTTTTAGGGGCGGTGAGCAGTTCTTC.